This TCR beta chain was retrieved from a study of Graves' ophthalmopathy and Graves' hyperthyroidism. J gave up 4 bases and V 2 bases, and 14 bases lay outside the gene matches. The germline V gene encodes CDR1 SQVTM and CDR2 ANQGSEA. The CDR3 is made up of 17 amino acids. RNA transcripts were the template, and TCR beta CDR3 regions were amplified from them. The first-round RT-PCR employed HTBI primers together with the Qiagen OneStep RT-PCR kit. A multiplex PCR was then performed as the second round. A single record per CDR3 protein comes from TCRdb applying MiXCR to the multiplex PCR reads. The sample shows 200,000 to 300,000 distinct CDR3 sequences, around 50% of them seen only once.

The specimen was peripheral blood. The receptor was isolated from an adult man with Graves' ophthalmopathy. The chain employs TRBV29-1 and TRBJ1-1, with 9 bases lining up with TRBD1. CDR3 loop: CSVERNRGPETPTEAFF. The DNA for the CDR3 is TGCAGCGTTGAAAGAAACAGGGGGCCCGAGACCCCCACTGAAGCTTTCTTT.